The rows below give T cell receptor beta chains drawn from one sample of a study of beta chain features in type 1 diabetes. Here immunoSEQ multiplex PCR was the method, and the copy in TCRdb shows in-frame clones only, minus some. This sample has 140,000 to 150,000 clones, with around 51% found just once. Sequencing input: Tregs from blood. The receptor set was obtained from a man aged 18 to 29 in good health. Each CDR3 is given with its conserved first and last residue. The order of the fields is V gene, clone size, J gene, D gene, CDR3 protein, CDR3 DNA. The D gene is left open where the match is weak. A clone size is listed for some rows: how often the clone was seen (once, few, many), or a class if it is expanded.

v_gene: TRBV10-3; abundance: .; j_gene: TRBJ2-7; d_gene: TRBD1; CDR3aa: CAIREDRGAYEQYF; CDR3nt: TGTGCCATCAGAGAAGACAGGGGAGCCTACGAGCAGTACTTC
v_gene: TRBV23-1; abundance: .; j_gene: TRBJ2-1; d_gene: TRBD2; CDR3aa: CASSQGPSGSNEQFF; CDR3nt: TGCGCCAGCAGTCAAGGGCCTAGCGGGAGTAATGAGCAGTTCTTC
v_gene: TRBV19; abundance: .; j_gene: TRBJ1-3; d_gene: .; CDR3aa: CASSDLRVGNTIYF; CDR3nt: TGTGCCAGTAGTGACTTACGGGTTGGAAACACCATATATTTT
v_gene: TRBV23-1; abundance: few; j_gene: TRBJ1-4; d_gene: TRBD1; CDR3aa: CASSPPRDRFLRHEKLFF; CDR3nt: TGCGCCAGCAGTCCACCCCGGGACAGGTTTTTGAGGCATGAAAAACTGTTTTTT
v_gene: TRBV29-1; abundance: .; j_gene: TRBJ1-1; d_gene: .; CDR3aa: CSVNGGWNTEAFF; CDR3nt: TGCAGCGTTAACGGGGGGTGGAACACTGAAGCTTTCTTT
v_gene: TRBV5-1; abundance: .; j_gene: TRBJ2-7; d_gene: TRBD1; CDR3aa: CASSSGGTGGYEQYF; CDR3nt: TGCGCCAGCAGCTCGGGCGGGACAGGGGGGTACGAGCAGTACTTC
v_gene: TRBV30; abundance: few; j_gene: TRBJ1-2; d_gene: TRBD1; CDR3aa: CAWRTKGARGYTF; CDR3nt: TGTGCCTGGAGAACGAAGGGGGCGCGGGGCTACACCTTC
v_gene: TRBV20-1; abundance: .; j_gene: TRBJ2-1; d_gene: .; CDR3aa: CSVSGLHEQFF; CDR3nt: TGCAGTGTATCCGGGTTGCATGAGCAGTTCTTC
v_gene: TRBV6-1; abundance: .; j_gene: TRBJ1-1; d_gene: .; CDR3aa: CASRKGGAEVTEAFF; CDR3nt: TGTGCCAGCCGCAAAGGGGGGGCCGAGGTCACTGAAGCTTTCTTT
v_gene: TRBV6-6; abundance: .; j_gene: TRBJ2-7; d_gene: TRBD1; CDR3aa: CASSDPGQGDEQYF; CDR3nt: TGTGCCAGCAGTGACCCCGGACAGGGCGACGAGCAGTACTTC
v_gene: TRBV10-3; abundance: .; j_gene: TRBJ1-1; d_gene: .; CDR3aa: CAISVDRNTEAFF; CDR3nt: TGTGCCATCAGTGTGGACAGGAACACTGAAGCTTTCTTT